Listed below are T cell receptor beta chains from one sample, sequenced in a study of T cell repertoires in cytomegalovirus infection. TCRdb passed the reads through MiXCR, listing each CDR3 protein once. Of some 480,000 distinct CDR3 sequences in the sample, roughly a third are singletons; the top ten hold roughly 17%. Their antigen targets remain unknown. Here the sequenced sample was cultured PBMCs, taken from culture after CMV antigen stimulation. The receptors come from a human donor in good health (CMV status not recorded). Some clones in this sample may be carry-over from other donors' samples. Each CDR3 is given with its conserved first and last residue. D genes are given only for firm matches.

CDR3aa | j_gene | v_gene | d_gene
CASRPSSSGVYGYTF | TRBJ1-2 | TRBV28 | .
CASTHPRLAARGNEQFF | TRBJ2-1 | TRBV7-2 | TRBD2
CASSIGTSGRTYEQYF | TRBJ2-7 | TRBV19 | TRBD2
CASSYSFGLAGVNGSTDTQYF | TRBJ2-3 | TRBV6-2/TRBV6-3 | TRBD2
CASSQETRVNGYTF | TRBJ1-2 | TRBV3-1 | .
CSAGPSGSVETQYF | TRBJ2-5 | TRBV20-1 | TRBD2
CASSLASGRVVIEQFF | TRBJ2-1 | TRBV11-1 | TRBD2
CAISESGGEKLFF | TRBJ1-4 | TRBV10-3 | .
CASSLALTGDEKLFF | TRBJ1-4 | TRBV7-2 | TRBD1
CASSGRGIVDTQYF | TRBJ2-3 | TRBV19 | TRBD1
CASSFGGPGQPQHF | TRBJ1-5 | TRBV6-6 | .
CATSRNPGRTSGRKNEQFF | TRBJ2-1 | TRBV15 | TRBD2
CASSLLASSTDTQYF | TRBJ2-3 | TRBV7-2 | .
CASSQALFDTQYF | TRBJ2-3 | TRBV4-1 | .
CASSTYRKQGADTEAFF | TRBJ1-1 | TRBV19 | TRBD1
CASSPQHLSTDTQYF | TRBJ2-3 | TRBV7-2 | .
CASSKNPADRRGAEAFF | TRBJ1-1 | TRBV19 | .
CASSFSRATEAFF | TRBJ1-1 | TRBV27 | .
CASSPRGITDTQYF | TRBJ2-3 | TRBV12-3/TRBV12-4 | .
CASSFSGGDTQYF | TRBJ2-3 | TRBV11-2 | .
CASSFLVGRQSTDTQYF | TRBJ2-3 | TRBV7-2 | .
CATSDSIARVAYNEQFF | TRBJ2-1 | TRBV24-1 | .
CASSPISESGGNEQFF | TRBJ2-1 | TRBV5-4 | TRBD2
CASSQSRLSMGEQFF | TRBJ2-1 | TRBV11-2 | .
CASSLLSGSPDEQFF | TRBJ2-1 | TRBV7-9 | TRBD2
CASSIINRNTEAFF | TRBJ1-1 | TRBV19 | .
CASRRVNRVKTEAFF | TRBJ1-1 | TRBV7-9 | .
CASGLGPAIAQHF | TRBJ1-5 | TRBV12-5 | .
CASSQVTTNNEQFF | TRBJ2-1 | TRBV4-1 | .
CASSRDRPSHEQYF | TRBJ2-7 | TRBV7-2 | TRBD1
CASSDPGGDGYTF | TRBJ1-2 | TRBV12-3/TRBV12-4 | .
CASSLRTGTGETQYF | TRBJ2-5 | TRBV5-1 | TRBD1
CASSGGWGANVLTF | TRBJ2-6 | TRBV7-8 | .
CSVQNPRTF | TRBJ2-3 | TRBV29-1 | .
CASSPFGGYEQYF | TRBJ2-7 | TRBV18 | .
CSATGSPALTYNEQFF | TRBJ2-1 | TRBV29-1 | .
CATQGSGANVLTF | TRBJ2-6 | TRBV24-1 | .
CSARDRYAFTYNEQFF | TRBJ2-1 | TRBV20-1 | .
CASSPWGRTNTEAFF | TRBJ1-1 | TRBV6-2/TRBV6-3 | .
CASMNGIRNSPLHF | TRBJ1-6 | TRBV27 | .
CASSLGEGAGTEAFF | TRBJ1-1 | TRBV7-8 | TRBD1
CATSDFRSAFSSHEQFF | TRBJ2-1 | TRBV24-1 | .
CASIIGGHSNQPQHF | TRBJ1-5 | TRBV28 | .
CASSRDTTDYGYTF | TRBJ1-2 | TRBV18 | .
CAWGTECGIPSYNEQFF | TRBJ2-1 | TRBV4-3 | .
CASSQQGFLGNEQFF | TRBJ2-1 | TRBV19 | .
CASSPRTGGEREAFF | TRBJ1-1 | TRBV5-4 | TRBD1
CSAPPGGGNQPQHF | TRBJ1-5 | TRBV20-1 | .